What follows are 30 T cell receptor beta chains derived from one specimen sequenced in a study of T cells in Graves' hyperthyroidism and ophthalmopathy. Amplification targeted TCR beta CDR3 regions from RNA transcripts. The TCR CDR3 was amplified in a first-round RT-PCR using the HTBI primer set. One entry per CDR3 protein results from TCRdb running MiXCR on the multiplex PCR reads. The table has more than 50,000 distinct CDR3 sequences, under 70% seen once; the top ten hold 3.3%. Sequences were obtained from blood. The receptors originated from a woman aged 60-75 years with Graves' ophthalmopathy.

At least ten counts were recorded for this clonotype. V usage is TRBV7-2 and J usage is TRBJ2-3, with 13 bases fitting TRBD2. Trimming cost V 5 bases and J 4 bases; bases outside gene matches: 9. CDR3 length equals 17 residues. Germline V gives CDR1 SGHTA, CDR2 FQGNSA. The CDR3 is CASSVRTSGGASDTQYF. CDR3 coding DNA: TGTGCCAGCAGCGTAAGAACTAGCGGGGGGGCCTCAGATACGCAGTATTTT. The full variable domain, with the rest looked up from reference TRBV7-2 and TRBJ2-3, is GAGVSQSPSNKVTEKGKDVELRCDPISGHTALYWYRQSLGQGLEFLIYFQGNSAPDKSGLPSDRFSAERTGGSVSTLTIQRTQQEDSAVYLCASSVRTSGGASDTQYFGPGTRLTVL.

This clonotype was counted between two and nine times. The chain combines TRBV10-3 with TRBJ2-7; TRBD2 agrees at 8 bases. The length of the CDR3 is 13 residues. The V gene's germline CDR1 is ENHRY and CDR2 SYGVKD. The V gene end was trimmed by 9 bases and the J gene end by 0 bases; junction bases not matched to a gene: 4. The DNA for the CDR3 is TGTGCCATTAGCGGGACACTCTCCTACGAGCAGTACTTC. Translation: CAISGTLSYEQYF.

The V call is TRBV15, the J call TRBJ2-7; 8 bases align to TRBD1. The V gene end was trimmed by 3 bases and the J gene end by 2 bases; junction bases not matched to a gene: 6. Germline assignment: CDR1 LNHNV and CDR2 YYDKDF (reference sequence). This CDR3 contains 15 residues. This CDR3 reads CATSSADRGAYEQYF. DNA of the CDR3: TGTGCCACCAGCAGCGCCGACAGGGGAGCCTACGAGCAGTACTTC.

This clonotype was picked up many times. J is TRBJ2-1 and V is TRBV20-1; 11 positions agree with TRBD2. CDR1 is DFQATT and CDR2 is SNEGSKA in the germline V gene (reference sequence). With 3 bases clipped from V and 3 bases from J, the junction kept 4 bases outside the gene matches. CDR3 length: 15 amino acids. CDR3 protein: CSASGTSGYYNEQFF. In DNA, the CDR3 is TGCAGTGCTAGCGGGACTAGCGGTTACTACAATGAGCAGTTCTTC.

This rearrangement joins TRBV24-1 to TRBJ2-3, with 8 bases aligning to TRBD1. V was pared by 4 bases and J by 5 bases, with 10 bases of the junction left unmatched. The CDR3 has 16 amino acids. Looked up from germline, CDR1 is KGHDR and CDR2 is SFDVKD. The CDR3 is CATSDPGQVLGDTQYF. The DNA for the CDR3 is TGTGCCACCAGTGACCCGGGACAGGTGTTGGGAGATACGCAGTATTTT.

This clonotype has ten or more counts. The chain carries TRBV5-6 and TRBJ1-1; no reliable D call. The length of the CDR3 is 15 residues. V dropped 0 bases and J dropped 1 base, with 10 bases sitting between them. From germline, CDR1 is SGHDT and CDR2 YYEEEE. DNA for the CDR3: TGTGCCAGCAGCTTGGTTGGCACAGAGAACACTGAAGCTTTCTTT. Translation gives CASSLVGTENTEAFF.

The chain couples TRBV2 to TRBJ2-5, with 13 bases aligning to TRBD2. Per germline, CDR1 SNHLY and CDR2 FYNNEI. The J segment lost 5 bases and the V segment lost 8 bases, leaving 2 bases of the junction unmatched. The CDR3 consists of 13 residues. The CDR3 spells CASQLAGGETQYF. DNA of the CDR3: TGTGCCAGCCAACTAGCGGGGGGGGAGACCCAGTACTTC. Full variable domain (remainder filled in from reference TRBV2 and TRBJ2-5): EPEVTQTPSHQVTQMGQEVILRCVPISNHLYFYWYRQILGQKVEFLVSFYNNEISEKSEIFDDQFSVERPDGSNFTLKIRSTKLEDSAMYFCASQLAGGETQYFGPGTRLLVL.

V is TRBV19 and J is TRBJ2-1; D ambiguous. From germline, CDR1 is LNHDA and CDR2 SQIVND (reference sequence). The CDR3 is 13 amino acids. The V and J ends lost 3 bases and 5 bases respectively, with 8 bases between them. CDR3 amino acids: CASSIGGNNEQFF. Written as DNA, the CDR3 is TGTGCCAGTAGTATTGGCGGAAACAATGAGCAGTTCTTC.

This rearrangement joins TRBV19 to TRBJ2-3; no reliable D call. V lost 1 base and J 4 bases, leaving 6 bases between the germline ends. The CDR3 has 13 amino acids. CDR1 is LNHDA, CDR2 SQIVND, per germline (reference sequence). CDR3 sequence (DNA): TGTGCCAGTAGTATAGGACTTGCAGATACGCAGTATTTT. Encoded protein: CASSIGLADTQYF.

On this clonotype itself: The junction does not match germline at one end; this may be a read error. This chain connects TRBV15 to TRBJ2-3, with D uncertain. The CDR3 sequence is 14 residues long. CDR1 is LNHNV, CDR2 YYDKDF, per germline (reference sequence). DNA for the CDR3: TGTGCCACCAGTGACTCCCGCCTCACAGATACGCAGTGTTTT. Protein product: CATSDSRLTDTQCF. Supplemented by reference TRBV15 and TRBJ2-3, the full variable domain reads DAMVIQNPRYQVTQFGKPVTLSCSQTLNHNVMYWYQQKSSQAPKLLFHYYDKDFNNEADTPDNFQSRRPNTSFCFLDIRSPGLGDTAMYLCATSDSRLTDTQCFGPGTRLTVL.

This clonotype was found once. The chain joins TRBV15 to TRBJ2-5; TRBD2 matches at 12 bases. The CDR3 loop spans 13 amino acids. Germline V lookup: CDR1 LNHNV, CDR2 YYDKDF (reference sequence). V gave up 5 bases and J gave up 5 bases; unmatched junction bases: 0. CDR3 region: CATSGLAGETQYF. The CDR3 region has the DNA TGTGCCACCAGCGGACTAGCGGGGGAGACCCAGTACTTC.

This clonotype was detected ten times or more. The chain links TRBV9 to TRBJ2-1; 15 nucleotides match TRBD2. The CDR3 totals 16 residues. Germline loops: CDR1 SGDLS, CDR2 YYNGEE. Losses at the gene ends were 3 bases for V and 7 bases for J; bases not matched to a gene: 5. CDR3 sequence reads: CASSARTSGGENEQFF. CDR3 coding DNA: TGTGCCAGCAGCGCGCGGACTAGCGGGGGGGAGAATGAGCAGTTCTTC.

Concerning this clonotype: As the CDR3 is not closed by the conserved phenylalanine or tryptophan, this likely results from a read error. The chain employs TRBV20-1 and TRBJ1-5; possibly TRBD1 for D (5 bases). V was cut by 4 bases and J by 2 bases, with 18 bases left in between. This CDR3 contains 16 residues. Germline CDR1 and CDR2: DFQATT and SNEGSKA (reference sequence). The CDR3 here is CSATRGGGEGNQPQHG. The CDR3, as DNA: TGCAGTGCTACCCGTGGGGGGGGAGAGGGCAATCAGCCCCAGCATGGT.

This clonotype was observed many times. V usage is TRBV7-9 and J usage is TRBJ2-1, with 9 positions matching TRBD2. The V gene end was trimmed by 4 bases and the J gene end by 13 bases; junction bases not matched to a gene: 17. This CDR3 has 16 amino acids. Per the germline V gene, CDR1 is SEHNR and CDR2 is FQNEAQ (reference sequence). For the CDR3, the DNA is TGTGCCAGCAGCTCGAGAGCGAGGATAGCGGGAGTCGAACAGTTCTTC. Translation: CASSSRARIAGVEQFF.

This clonotype turned up a few times. In this CDR3 the conserved last residue, phenylalanine or tryptophan, is missing, so a read error is likely. It is unclear where the CDR3 begins or ends on the DNA, so no DNA is shown, and the CDR3 is as TCRdb lists it. CDR3 amino acids: CAIGRAGV. The chain joins TRBV10-3 to TRBJ2-2; the table's TRBD2 call for D was not verified on the DNA. The CDR3 numbers 8 amino acids, ends counted. Germline CDR1 ENHRY, CDR2 SYGVKD.

This clonotype was recorded at least ten times. The rearrangement links TRBV5-1 to TRBJ2-3; possible D gene TRBD2, 6 bases. CDR3 length: 14 amino acids. Trimming left V 6 bases short and J 4 bases short, with 15 bases between. Germline loops: CDR1 SGHRS, CDR2 YFSETQ. The CDR3 is CASTTTAGPDTQYF. The CDR3 DNA is TGCGCCAGCACCACTACTGCGGGACCAGATACGCAGTATTTT.

V is TRBV14 and J is TRBJ1-2; D not certain. Germline V gene lookup returns CDR1 SGHDN and CDR2 FVKESK. Between the trimmed V and J ends, which lost 4 bases and 2 bases, there was a span of 8 bases. The CDR3 sequence is 13 residues long. The CDR3 coding sequence is TGTGCCAGCAGCCCGGGGATGAACTATGGCTACACCTTC. It specifies CASSPGMNYGYTF.

This clonotype was observed at least ten times. This chain uses TRBV5-1 with TRBJ2-2, with D possibly TRBD1 on 5 matching bases. Germline loops: CDR1 SGHRS, CDR2 YFSETQ. CDR3 size: 16 residues. Trimming took off 3 bases at V and 4 bases at J, with 16 bases between the two ends. CDR3 sequence reads: CASSSSGARGTGELFF. The CDR3 region has the DNA TGCGCCAGCAGCTCGTCTGGGGCAAGAGGCACCGGGGAGCTGTTTTTT.

Comment on this clonotype: Because the CDR3 is missing its conserved closing phenylalanine or tryptophan, this is likely a read error. The chain links TRBV5-1 to TRBJ2-3, with TRBD2 matching 7 bases. V gave up 4 bases and J gave up 6 bases; unmatched junction bases: 11. This CDR3 is built from 15 residues. Germline V lookup: CDR1 SGHRS, CDR2 YFSETQ. DNA of the CDR3: TGCGCCAGCAGCCCGGGACTACATGTCACGGATACGCAGTATGTT. Translated: CASSPGLHVTDTQYV.

Note on this clonotype: Since the CDR3 does not end with the conserved phenylalanine or tryptophan, this likely comes from a read error. The limits of the CDR3 on the DNA are not certain, so only TCRdb's listed CDR3 is given. The chain employs TRBV12-3 or TRBV12-4 and TRBJ1-1; the table assigns TRBD1, which was not confirmed against the DNA. The CDR3 is 13 amino acids long, termini counted. The CDR3: CASRRVPSTEASL.

This clonotype was found many times. V and J are TRBV29-1 and TRBJ1-1; a weak D match, TRBD1 (5 bases). The CDR3 extends over 12 amino acids. Germline lookup yields CDR1 SQVTM and CDR2 ANQGSEA. V gave up 5 bases and J gave up 3 bases, with 10 bases separating them. CDR3 residues: CSVWGADTEAFF. CDR3 DNA sequence: TGCAGCGTTTGGGGCGCCGACACTGAAGCTTTCTTT.

This clonotype occurred many times. The V call is TRBV28, the J call TRBJ2-7, with D maybe TRBD1 (6 bases). V was trimmed by 2 bases and J by 4 bases, leaving 12 bases between them. The germline gives CDR1 MDHEN, CDR2 SYDVKM. CDR3 length: 14 amino acids. This CDR3 reads CASSLNQGLYEQYF. CDR3 sequence (DNA): TGTGCCAGCAGTTTAAACCAGGGGTTATACGAGCAGTACTTC.

The chain carries TRBV25-1 and TRBJ2-3, with TRBD2 as a possible D gene (5 bases). Germline values: CDR1 MGHDK, CDR2 SYGVNS. The CDR3 has 13 amino acids. CDR3 DNA: TGTGCTAGCGTTGAACTGGGTGCGTATACGCAGTATTTT. Protein sequence: CASVELGAYTQYF.

CDR3 in DNA: TGTGCCATCAGTTCCCCGAAGGCGGGAGGGACCACTGAAGCTTTCTTT. It codes for CAISSPKAGGTTEAFF. V usage is TRBV10-3 and J usage is TRBJ1-1; perhaps TRBD1 as D (5 bases). Deletions cut 5 bases from V and 4 bases from J, with 20 bases between. Germline assignment: CDR1 ENHRY and CDR2 SYGVKD. There are 16 residues in the CDR3.

This clonotype was detected ten times or more. This chain uses TRBV12-3 or TRBV12-4 with TRBJ2-1; the D gene is possibly TRBD2 (5 bases). V was trimmed by 1 base and J by 15 bases, leaving 16 bases between them. The CDR3 length is 13 residues. Written as DNA, the CDR3 is TGTGCCAGCAGTTTAGGCGGGCCGGTGAATTGGTTCTTC. It yields the protein CASSLGGPVNWFF.

This clonotype was counted a few times. The chain joins TRBV20-1 to TRBJ2-7; perhaps TRBD2 as D (5 bases). This CDR3 has 13 residues. The germline gives CDR1 DFQATT, CDR2 SNEGSKA (reference sequence). V dropped 3 bases and J dropped 0 bases, with 9 bases sitting between them. The CDR3 DNA is TGCAGTGCTAGCGGCCGGGGCTCCTACGAGCAGTACTTC. This translates into CSASGRGSYEQYF.

This clonotype was observed many times. The V call is TRBV12-3 or TRBV12-4, the J call TRBJ2-5; 9 bases map to TRBD1. Losses at the gene ends were 5 bases for V and 4 bases for J; bases not matched to a gene: 8. The CDR3 is 15 residues long. Here the CDR3 DNA reads TGTGCCAGCAGTACAGGGGGCTGGCAAGGAGAGACCCAGTACTTC. Translated, it gives CASSTGGWQGETQYF.

This clonotype has only one observation. The CDR3 region has the DNA TGTGCCATCAGCGGGACTAGCGGTTACTACAATGAGCAGTTCTTC. This encodes CAISGTSGYYNEQFF. The J gene is TRBJ2-1, the V gene TRBV10-3, with 11 bases lining up with TRBD2. CDR1 and CDR2 from the germline V gene are ENHRY and SYGVKD. V dropped 6 bases and J dropped 3; count of bases not matched to a gene: 4. The CDR3 length is 15 residues.

Only one count was recorded for this clonotype. The chain links TRBV7-2 to TRBJ2-1; 8 nucleotides agree with TRBD1. Germline loops: CDR1 SGHTA, CDR2 FQGNSA. The CDR3 runs 15 residues. J lost 5 bases, V lost 3 bases, and 6 bases had no gene match. The CDR3 DNA reads TGTGCCAGCAGCTTCTCAGGGGGCGCAGACAATGAGCAGTTCTTC. It encodes CASSFSGGADNEQFF.

The V call is TRBV10-1, the J call TRBJ2-5; TRBD1 aligns across 8 bases. CDR3 length: 14 residues. V shed 2 bases, J shed 1 base, and the junction held 0 bases outside the gene matches. CDR1 is WNHNN and CDR2 is SYGVQD in the germline V gene (reference sequence). CDR3 sequence (DNA): TGCGCCAGCAGTGAGGGACAGGGCCAAGAGACCCAGTACTTC. Its protein is CASSEGQGQETQYF.